The 6 T cell receptor beta chains below come from one sample, sequenced in a study of human T cells and chemical hapten exposure. MiXCR was run by TCRdb on the RACE reads, yielding one entry per CDR3 protein. The data hold about 120,000 distinct CDR3 sequences, with roughly 13% observed a single time. Time point indicated: pre-sensitization, week 0. Indicated treatment: therapeutic diphenylcyclopropenone sensitization with weekly scalp DPC. The material sequenced was whole blood, taken in connection with sensitization to the hapten diphenylcyclopropenone (DPC). Receptors originate from a woman aged 18-35 years with alopecia areata. Some clones in this sample may be carry-over from other donors' samples.

This clonotype showed up many times. This rearrangement joins TRBV3-1 to TRBJ2-7, with no clear D. The CDR3 consists of 15 residues. Germline assignment: CDR1 LGHDT and CDR2 YNNKEL (reference sequence). V was trimmed by 4 bases and J by 4 bases, leaving 17 bases between them. CDR3 in amino acids: CASSLRAGGPYEQYF. Here the CDR3 DNA reads TGTGCCAGCAGCCTCAGAGCAGGTGGACCTTACGAGCAGTACTTC.

This clonotype was recorded a few times. This chain links TRBV7-2 with TRBJ2-7, with 8 bases that match TRBD1. The germline V gene has CDR1 SGHTA and CDR2 FQGNSA. This CDR3 has 15 residues. J was trimmed by 4 bases and V by 4 bases; bases with no gene match: 9. The CDR3, as DNA: TGTGCCAGCAGCTCACTGGACAGGGTGGGATACGAGCAGTACTTC. As protein: CASSSLDRVGYEQYF.

This clonotype was seen repeatedly, ten times or more. V usage is TRBV29-1 and J usage is TRBJ2-7, with D possibly TRBD1 on 6 matching bases. This CDR3 region has 14 residues. V lost 5 bases to trimming and J lost 0 bases, with 14 bases between them. Per germline, CDR1 SQVTM and CDR2 ANQGSEA. The CDR3 DNA reads as TGCAGCGTTTACTGGGACACGAGCTCCTACGAGCAGTACTTC. Translation: CSVYWDTSSYEQYF.

This clonotype has only one observation. The chain carries TRBV20-1 and TRBJ2-3, with 8 nucleotides matching TRBD1. CDR3 length equals 15 residues. Germline values: CDR1 DFQATT, CDR2 SNEGSKA (reference sequence). The trim removed 3 bases at V and 1 base at J, leaving 6 bases unmatched. The CDR3 coding sequence is TGCAGTGCTAGTGACAGGGGCCGGGGCACAGATACGCAGTATTTT. Its translation is CSASDRGRGTDTQYF.

This sequence joins TRBV11-1 and TRBJ2-5; D is perhaps TRBD1 (7 bases). This CDR3 has 16 residues. V lost 4 bases, J lost 1 base, and 16 bases lay in between. Per germline, CDR1 SGHAT and CDR2 FQDESV (reference sequence). Here the CDR3 DNA reads TGTGCCAGCAGCTCCAGGAGGGGACAGCGCCAAGAGACCCAGTACTTC. Its protein is CASSSRRGQRQETQYF.

This clonotype appeared many times. This chain links TRBV7-9 with TRBJ1-1; D not resolved. Germline values: CDR1 SEHNR, CDR2 FQNEAQ (reference sequence). The germline V and J ends were trimmed by 0 bases and 0 bases, with 5 bases remaining between them. The CDR3 is made up of 14 amino acids. The CDR3 spells CASSLASLNTEAFF. The CDR3 nucleotides are TGTGCCAGCAGCTTAGCCAGTCTGAACACTGAAGCTTTCTTT.